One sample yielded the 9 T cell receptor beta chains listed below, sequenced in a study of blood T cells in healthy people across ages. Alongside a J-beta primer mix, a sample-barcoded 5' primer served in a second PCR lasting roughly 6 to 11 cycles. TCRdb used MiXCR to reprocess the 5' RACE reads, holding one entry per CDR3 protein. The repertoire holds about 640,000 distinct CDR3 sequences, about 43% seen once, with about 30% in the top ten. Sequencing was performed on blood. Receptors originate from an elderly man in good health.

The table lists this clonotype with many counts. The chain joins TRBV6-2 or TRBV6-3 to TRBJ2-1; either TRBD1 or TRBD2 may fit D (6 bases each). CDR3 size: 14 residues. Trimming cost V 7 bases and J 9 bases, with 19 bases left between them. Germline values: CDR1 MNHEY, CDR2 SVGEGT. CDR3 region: CASTGVRGHGEQFF. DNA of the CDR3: TGTGCCAGCACAGGGGTCCGGGGGCACGGTGAGCAGTTCTTC.

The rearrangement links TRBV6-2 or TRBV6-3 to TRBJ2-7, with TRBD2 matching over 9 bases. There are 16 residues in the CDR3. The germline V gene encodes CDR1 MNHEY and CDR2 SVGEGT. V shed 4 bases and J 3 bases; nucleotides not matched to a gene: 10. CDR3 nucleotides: TGTGCCAGCAGTTTACCAAGGGCTAGCGGGAACTACGAGCAGTACTTC. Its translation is CASSLPRASGNYEQYF.

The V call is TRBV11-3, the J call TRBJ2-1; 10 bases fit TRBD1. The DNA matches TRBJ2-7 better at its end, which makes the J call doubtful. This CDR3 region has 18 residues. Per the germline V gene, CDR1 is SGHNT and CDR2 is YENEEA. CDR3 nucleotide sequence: TGTGCCAGCAGCCCCGGGACAGGGGCCTCAAGCTCCTACAATGAGCAGTACTTC. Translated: CASSPGTGASSSYNEQYF.

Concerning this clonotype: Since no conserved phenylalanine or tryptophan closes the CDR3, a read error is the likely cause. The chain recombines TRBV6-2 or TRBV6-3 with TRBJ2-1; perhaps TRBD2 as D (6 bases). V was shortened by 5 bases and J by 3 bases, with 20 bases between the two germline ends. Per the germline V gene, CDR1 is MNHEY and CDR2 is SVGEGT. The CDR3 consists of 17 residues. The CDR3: CASSGSMTRLNYNEQFV. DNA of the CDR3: TGTGCCAGCAGTGGGAGCATGACTAGGCTTAACTACAATGAGCAGTTCGTC.

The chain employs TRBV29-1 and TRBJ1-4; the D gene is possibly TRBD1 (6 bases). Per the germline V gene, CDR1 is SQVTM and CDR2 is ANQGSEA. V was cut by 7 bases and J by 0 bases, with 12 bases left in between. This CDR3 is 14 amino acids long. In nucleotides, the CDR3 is TGCAGCGCCGCCACAGGGACAACTAATGAAAAACTGTTTTTT. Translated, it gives CSAATGTTNEKLFF.

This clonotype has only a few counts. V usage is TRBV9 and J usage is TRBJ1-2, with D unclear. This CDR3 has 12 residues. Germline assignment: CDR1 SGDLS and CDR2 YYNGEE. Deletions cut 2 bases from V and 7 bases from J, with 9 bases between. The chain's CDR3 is CASSVGAVGYTF. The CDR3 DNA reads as TGTGCCAGCAGCGTCGGTGCAGTTGGCTACACCTTC.

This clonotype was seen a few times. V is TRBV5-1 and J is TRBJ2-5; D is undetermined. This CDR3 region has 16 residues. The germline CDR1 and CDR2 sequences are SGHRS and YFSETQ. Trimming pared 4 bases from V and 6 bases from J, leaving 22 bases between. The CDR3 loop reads CASSRWANSRGKTQYF. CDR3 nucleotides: TGCGCCAGCAGCCGGTGGGCGAATAGCAGAGGAAAGACCCAGTACTTC.

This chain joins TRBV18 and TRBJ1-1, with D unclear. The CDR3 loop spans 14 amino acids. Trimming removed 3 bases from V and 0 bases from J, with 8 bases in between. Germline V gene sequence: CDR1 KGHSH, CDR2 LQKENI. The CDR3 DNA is TGTGCCAGCTCACCGTCAGCAGTGAACACTGAAGCTTTCTTT. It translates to CASSPSAVNTEAFF.

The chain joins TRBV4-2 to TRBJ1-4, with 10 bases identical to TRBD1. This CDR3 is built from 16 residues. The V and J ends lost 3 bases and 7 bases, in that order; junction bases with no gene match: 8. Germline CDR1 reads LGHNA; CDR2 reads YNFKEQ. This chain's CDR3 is CASSQTPGQGSEKLFF. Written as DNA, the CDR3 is TGTGCCAGCAGCCAGACCCCGGGACAGGGGAGTGAAAAACTGTTTTTT.